This passage covers 29 T cell receptor beta chains from one sample sequenced in a study of cytomegalovirus exposure and HLA in healthy donors. PCR amplification relied on 60 Vbeta primers (plus 13 Jbeta primers). The data were produced by immunoSEQ multiplex PCR, yet TCRdb's version contains in-frame clones alone and is incomplete. Counted here are 95,000 to 150,000 clones, around 66% occurring once; the ten biggest clones make up 8% to 9%. The sample was PBMCs. The receptors here all came from a woman aged 40-49 years in good health and CMV-seropositive.

With regard to this clone: Other nucleotide sequences from this sample produce the same CDR3. V and J are TRBV5-1 and TRBJ2-3; TRBD2 matches at 13 bases. Germline loops: CDR1 SGHRS, CDR2 YFSETQ. Trimming removed 3 bases from V and 1 base from J; junction bases left unmatched: 2. The CDR3 is 16 residues long. The CDR3 coding sequence is TGCGCCAGCAGCTCCGGACTAGCGGGGGGCACAGATACGCAGTATTTT. Its protein product is CASSSGLAGGTDTQYF.

The chain uses TRBV6-5 and TRBJ1-6; D is undetermined. The CDR3 contains 14 residues. Germline V gene data show CDR1 as MNHEY and CDR2 as SVGAGI. Trimming shortened V by 2 bases and J by 4 bases, and 6 bases separated the two germline ends. The CDR3 sequence is CASSYGLYNSPLHF. Here the CDR3 DNA reads TGTGCCAGCAGTTACGGGCTTTATAATTCACCCCTCCACTTT.

The genes are TRBV19 and TRBJ2-1; 8 bases map to TRBD2. Germline CDR1 and CDR2: LNHDA and SQIVND (reference sequence). The V segment lost 1 base and the J segment 8 bases; nucleotides outside the gene matches: 4. This CDR3 has 14 residues. CDR3 loop: CASSIGGLADEQFF. The CDR3 nucleotides are TGTGCCAGTAGTATAGGCGGACTAGCCGATGAGCAGTTCTTC.

The chain links TRBV18 to TRBJ1-5; D may be TRBD1 (5 bases). From germline, CDR1 is KGHSH and CDR2 LQKENI. V shed 5 bases and J shed 5 bases, with 10 bases lying between them. The length of the CDR3 is 13 residues. The CDR3 sequence: CASSEGRDQPQHF. In nucleotides, the CDR3 is TGTGCCAGCTCAGAGGGGAGGGATCAGCCCCAGCATTTT.

The CDR3 protein is CAGNPQGREPYGYTF. The CDR3 DNA sequence: TGCGCAGGGAACCCTCAGGGAAGGGAACCCTATGGCTACACCTTC. The V gene is TRBV10-2, the J gene TRBJ1-2; D is perhaps TRBD1 (5 bases). The CDR3 is made up of 15 amino acids. The germline V gene encodes CDR1 WSHSY and CDR2 SAAADI.

Comments on this clone: The junction departs from the called germline gene at one end, perhaps through a read error. This chain connects TRBV7-9 to TRBJ1-1; possible D gene TRBD1, 6 bases. Germline V gene data show CDR1 as SEHNR and CDR2 as FQNEAQ (reference sequence). CDR3 length equals 15 residues. The CDR3 protein is CSSSLPNRENTEAFF. CDR3 in DNA: TGTTCCAGCAGCTTACCCAACAGGGAGAACACTGAAGCTTTCTTT.

J is TRBJ2-1 and V is TRBV6-5, with 10 bases identical to TRBD2. The CDR3 length is 15 residues. Germline assignment: CDR1 MNHEY and CDR2 SVGAGI. Trimming at V came to 5 bases and at J to 4 bases, leaving 5 bases not matched to a gene. The CDR3 bases are TGTGCCAGCAGTACGGGACTAGCGTCTTACAATGAGCAGTTCTTC. It specifies CASSTGLASYNEQFF.

This clone was picked up a small number of times. The chain has TRBV28 and TRBJ2-7; D is ambiguous. Germline V CDR1 and CDR2: MDHEN, SYDVKM. Trimming removed 6 bases at V and 6 bases at J, with 12 bases between. The CDR3 spans 12 residues. CDR3 nucleotide sequence: TGTGCCAGCAGGCGTTTGGCGGCCGAGCAGTACTTC. Its translation is CASRRLAAEQYF.

The chain couples TRBV2 to TRBJ1-1, with 7 bases identical to TRBD1. Germline lookup yields CDR1 SNHLY and CDR2 FYNNEI. J lost 8 bases, V lost 11 bases, and 2 bases had no gene match. The CDR3 sequence is 9 residues long. The CDR3 spells CARGQEAFF. The CDR3 DNA sequence: TGTGCCCGGGGACAGGAAGCTTTCTTT.

The V and J genes are TRBV6-1 and TRBJ2-5; 8 bases map to TRBD2. This CDR3 is 18 amino acids long. CDR1 and CDR2 from the germline V gene are MNHNS and SASEGT. V gave up 0 bases and J gave up 1 base; unmatched junction bases: 10. CDR3 bases: TGTGCCAGCAGTGAAGCGGTGGCGGGGGGCTCTTTCCAAGAGACCCAGTACTTC. Its protein is CASSEAVAGGSFQETQYF.

The chain has TRBV6-1 and TRBJ2-1; D is possibly TRBD1 (6 bases). Germline CDR1 and CDR2: MNHNS and SASEGT. This CDR3 region has 15 residues. V dropped 1 base and J dropped 5 bases, with 12 bases sitting between them. CDR3 in DNA: TGTGCCAGCAGTGAAGTTTGGACAGCCAACAATGAGCAGTTCTTC. The encoded protein is CASSEVWTANNEQFF.

This clone was seen just once. V is TRBV2 and J is TRBJ2-7, with 9 bases lining up with TRBD1. The germline CDR1 and CDR2 sequences are SNHLY and FYNNEI. Germline trimming cut 7 bases from V and 5 bases from J; bases unmatched to any gene: 9. CDR3 size: 14 residues. The CDR3 region is CASTKAGQGNEQYF. The CDR3 DNA follows: TGTGCCAGCACCAAGGCGGGACAGGGAAACGAGCAGTACTTC. Drawing the rest from reference TRBV2 and TRBJ2-7, the complete variable domain is EPEVTQTPSHQVTQMGQEVILRCVPISNHLYFYWYRQILGQKVEFLVSFYNNEISEKSEIFDDQFSVERPDGSNFTLKIRSTKLEDSAMYFCASTKAGQGNEQYFGPGTRLTVT.

This clone was picked up a small number of times. The rearrangement joins TRBV10-1 to TRBJ2-7; 9 nucleotides agree with TRBD2. V shed 2 bases and J 0 bases; nucleotides not matched to a gene: 5. Germline values: CDR1 WNHNN, CDR2 SYGVQD (reference sequence). The CDR3 spans 16 residues. The CDR3: CASSETSGPPSYEQYF. CDR3 nucleotides: TGCGCCAGCAGTGAGACTAGCGGGCCACCCTCCTACGAGCAGTACTTC.

This clone was counted only a few times. The chain recombines TRBV6-5 with TRBJ1-3; D not certain. The CDR3 is made up of 14 amino acids. V lost 2 bases and J lost 4, with 9 bases in between. Germline V gene sequence: CDR1 MNHEY, CDR2 SVGAGI. The chain's CDR3 is CASSYGESGNTIYF. CDR3 nucleotides: TGTGCCAGCAGTTACGGGGAGTCCGGAAACACCATATATTTT.

This rearrangement joins TRBV15 to TRBJ1-5; 10 nucleotides agree with TRBD1. The CDR3 runs 18 residues. Looked up from germline, CDR1 is LNHNV and CDR2 is YYDKDF (reference sequence). V lost 3 bases to trimming and J lost 2 bases; unmatched junction nucleotides: 10. The CDR3 nucleotides read TGTGCCACCAGCAGCACCGGGACAGGGGTTCTTGGCAATCAGCCCCAGCATTTT. Protein sequence: CATSSTGTGVLGNQPQHF. The variable domain in full, with the rest retrieved from reference TRBV15 and TRBJ1-5, is DAMVIQNPRYQVTQFGKPVTLSCSQTLNHNVMYWYQQKSSQAPKLLFHYYDKDFNNEADTPDNFQSRRPNTSFCFLDIRSPGLGDTAMYLCATSSTGTGVLGNQPQHFGDGTRLSIL.

The CDR3 loop is CASSDSISDTQYF. DNA for the CDR3: TGTGCCAGCAGTGACTCAATAAGCGATACGCAGTATTTT. The chain couples TRBV6-4 to TRBJ2-3, with D unresolved. V lost 0 bases to trimming and J lost 6 bases, with 7 bases between them. The CDR3 is made up of 13 amino acids. The germline V gene encodes CDR1 MRHNA and CDR2 SNTAGT.

This clone occurred a few times. This sequence joins TRBV9 and TRBJ2-3, with 15 positions matching TRBD2. V was clipped by 3 bases and J by 6 bases; unmatched bases: 2. The CDR3 spans 15 residues. Germline V gives CDR1 SGDLS, CDR2 YYNGEE. The chain's CDR3 is CASSGTSGGADTQYF. In nucleotides, the CDR3 is TGTGCCAGCAGCGGGACTAGCGGGGGGGCGGATACGCAGTATTTT.

The chain links TRBV9 to TRBJ1-4; D is unclear. The CDR3 sequence is 14 residues long. CDR1 is SGDLS and CDR2 is YYNGEE in the germline V gene. V gave up 4 bases and J gave up 7 bases, with 14 bases separating them. As DNA, the CDR3 is TGTGCCAGCAGCCGTGGTAACAGCGGTGAAAAACTGTTTTTT. It translates to CASSRGNSGEKLFF.

The gene calls are TRBV28 and TRBJ2-7; a possible D gene is TRBD2 (6 bases). The CDR3 consists of 16 residues. The V end was cut by 5 bases, the J end by 3 bases, with 20 bases between. Per the germline V gene, CDR1 is MDHEN and CDR2 is SYDVKM. For the CDR3, the DNA is TGTGCCAGCAGTAGTTTCGGGGGTGGAAGGGACTACGAGCAGTACTTC. Protein sequence: CASSSFGGGRDYEQYF. The full variable domain, its missing parts supplied by reference TRBV28 and TRBJ2-7, is DVKVTQSSRYLVKRTGEKVFLECVQDMDHENMFWYRQDPGLGLRLIYFSYDVKMKEKGDIPEGYSVSREKKERFSLILESASTNQTSMYLCASSSFGGGRDYEQYFGPGTRLTVT.

This clone was detected only a few times. This chain joins TRBV5-1 and TRBJ2-3; D might be TRBD2 (7 bases). The CDR3 is 17 residues long. V dropped 0 bases and J dropped 6 bases, with 20 bases sitting between them. From germline, CDR1 is SGHRS and CDR2 YFSETQ. The CDR3 DNA is TGCGCCAGCAGCTTGGCCGGGGGGCCCGGGGGAATGGATACGCAGTATTTT. Residues: CASSLAGGPGGMDTQYF.

This chain joins TRBV5-1 and TRBJ1-2, with D tentatively TRBD1 (5 bases). Trimming shortened V by 2 bases and J by 5 bases, and 13 bases separated the two germline ends. Germline CDR1 reads SGHRS; CDR2 reads YFSETQ. The CDR3 is made up of 14 amino acids. CDR3 DNA: TGCGCCAGCAGCTTAGACAGCAATCCTTATGGCTACACCTTC. Residues: CASSLDSNPYGYTF. Drawing the rest from reference TRBV5-1 and TRBJ1-2, the complete variable domain is KAGVTQTPRYLIKTRGQQVTLSCSPISGHRSVSWYQQTPGQGLQFLFEYFSETQRNKGNFPGRFSGRQFSNSRSEMNVSTLELGDSALYLCASSLDSNPYGYTFGSGTRLTVV.

The chain recombines TRBV2 with TRBJ2-7, with 8 bases identical to TRBD1. The CDR3 covers 17 residues. Germline assignment: CDR1 SNHLY and CDR2 FYNNEI. V was clipped by 6 bases and J by 0 bases; unmatched bases: 13. The DNA for the CDR3 is TGTGCCAGCAGCACAGGGACAGGAGCAAAACTCTCCTACGAGCAGTACTTC. As protein: CASSTGTGAKLSYEQYF.

This chain links TRBV9 with TRBJ2-5; TRBD1 matches at 8 bases. V shed 1 base and J 5 bases; nucleotides not matched to a gene: 10. Germline CDR1 SGDLS, CDR2 YYNGEE. The CDR3 contains 16 residues. Written as DNA, the CDR3 is TGTGCCAGCAGCGTACAAGGACAGGGCTGGGGGGAGACCCAGTACTTC. It translates to CASSVQGQGWGETQYF.

This chain connects TRBV5-1 to TRBJ2-1; the match to TRBD2 covers 10 bases. V was clipped by 0 bases and J by 8 bases; unmatched bases: 8. The germline V gene has CDR1 SGHRS and CDR2 YFSETQ. This CDR3 spans 16 amino acids. CDR3 sequence: CASSLGERGGRYEQFF. In nucleotides, the CDR3 is TGCGCCAGCAGCTTGGGGGAGCGGGGGGGTCGATATGAGCAGTTCTTC.

This clone has just a few counts. V is TRBV6-5 and J is TRBJ1-4, with a possible D match to TRBD1 (5 bases). The V gene's germline CDR1 is MNHEY and CDR2 SVGAGI. Trimming removed 6 bases at V and 4 bases at J, with 15 bases between. The CDR3 runs 15 residues. The CDR3 DNA follows: TGTGCCAGCAGCCCCCACGGGGGGAGTAATGAAAAACTGTTTTTT. Translated: CASSPHGGSNEKLFF.

This clone was counted a few times. The chain links TRBV5-1 to TRBJ2-1; 12 bases are shared with TRBD2. From germline, CDR1 is SGHRS and CDR2 YFSETQ. V trimming: 3 bases; J trimming: 5 bases; junction bases outside the gene matches: 3. The CDR3 consists of 15 residues. The CDR3 region is CASSSLAGGDNEQFF. The CDR3 DNA is TGCGCCAGCAGCTCTCTAGCGGGAGGGGACAATGAGCAGTTCTTC.

The chain is built from TRBV18 and TRBJ1-3; 7 nucleotides line up with TRBD1. With V trimmed by 5 bases and J by 0 bases, 13 bases remained unmatched. The V gene's germline CDR1 is KGHSH and CDR2 LQKENI. The CDR3 extends over 18 amino acids. CDR3 protein: CASSGQRLQGPSGNTIYF. Here the CDR3 DNA reads TGTGCCAGCTCAGGCCAAAGACTACAGGGGCCCTCTGGAAACACCATATATTTT.

The chain recombines TRBV5-1 with TRBJ1-1, with D uncertain. Germline V gives CDR1 SGHRS, CDR2 YFSETQ. V shed 2 bases and J shed 3 bases, with 11 bases lying between them. CDR3 size: 14 residues. Here the CDR3 DNA reads TGCGCCAGCAGCTTTGCAGGTACCGACACTGAAGCTTTCTTT. As protein: CASSFAGTDTEAFF.

This clone occurred once. The chain combines TRBV20-1 with TRBJ2-7, with D unclear. V lost 0 bases to trimming and J lost 7 bases, with 7 bases between them. Germline values: CDR1 DFQATT, CDR2 SNEGSKA (reference sequence). The CDR3 has 11 residues. The CDR3, as DNA: TGCAGTGCTAGAGATGATCGGGAGCAGTACTTC. It specifies CSARDDREQYF.